This entry lists 5 T cell receptor beta chains sequenced from one sample in a study of breast tumors, draining lymph nodes, adjacent tissues. TCRdb reprocessed the multiplex PCR reads with MiXCR, giving one entry per CDR3 protein. Of nearly 200,000 distinct CDR3 sequences in the sample, 25% to 40% were seen once. The lymph nodes were axillary draining lymph nodes from breast cancer patients. Sequencing used axillary lymph node tissue. All receptors come from a female donor with breast cancer. Some clones in this sample may be carry-over from other donors' samples.

This clonotype appeared many times. The genes are TRBV6-5 and TRBJ1-6, with D unclear. Germline assignment: CDR1 MNHEY and CDR2 SVGAGI. Between the trimmed V and J ends, which lost 3 bases and 9 bases, there was a span of 9 bases. This CDR3 is built from 13 residues. The CDR3 spells CASSYTALSPLHF. CDR3 nucleotide sequence: TGTGCCAGCAGTTATACAGCCCTTTCACCCCTCCACTTT.

The rearrangement joins TRBV20-1 to TRBJ2-2, with 11 bases identical to TRBD2. The V gene's germline CDR1 is DFQATT and CDR2 SNEGSKA (reference sequence). J was trimmed by 7 bases and V by 5 bases; bases with no gene match: 6. The CDR3 extends over 14 amino acids. CDR3 protein: CSALLAGVDGELFF. In DNA form, the CDR3 reads TGCAGTGCTTTACTAGCGGGAGTGGACGGGGAGCTGTTTTTT.

This clonotype was seen repeatedly, ten times or more. A read error may explain this, as a much larger clone is one base away. This rearrangement joins TRBV20-1 to TRBJ2-7; D is unresolved. This CDR3 is built from 13 residues. Germline loops: CDR1 DFQATT, CDR2 SNEGSKA (reference sequence). The CDR3 bases are TGCAGTGCTAGGCGCCGTGCTACCTACGCGCAGTACTTC. This translates into CSARRRATYAQYF.

This clonotype has at least ten counts. The chain recombines TRBV9 with TRBJ2-2; D possibly corresponds to TRBD1 (5 bases). The germline CDR1 and CDR2 sequences are SGDLS and YYNGEE. The CDR3 length is 15 residues. V gave up 2 bases and J gave up 4 bases, with 12 bases separating them. CDR3 amino acids: CASSVTRVLTGELFF. The CDR3 DNA follows: TGTGCCAGCAGCGTGACCAGGGTCCTCACCGGGGAGCTGTTTTTT.

The rearrangement uses TRBV29-1 and TRBJ1-4; TRBD1 matches 10 bases. From germline, CDR1 is SQVTM and CDR2 ANQGSEA. The CDR3 is made up of 15 amino acids. J lost 1 base, V lost 7 bases, and 6 bases had no gene match. CDR3 protein: CSARQGAVTNEKLFF. Written as DNA, the CDR3 is TGCAGCGCACGACAGGGGGCGGTAACTAATGAAAAACTGTTTTTT.